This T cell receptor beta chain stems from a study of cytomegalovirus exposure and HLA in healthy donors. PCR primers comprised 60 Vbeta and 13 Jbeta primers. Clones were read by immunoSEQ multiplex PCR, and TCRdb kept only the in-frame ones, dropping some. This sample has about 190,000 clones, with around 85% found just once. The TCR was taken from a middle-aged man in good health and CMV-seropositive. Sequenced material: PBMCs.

CDR3 amino acids: CATSKDQLATGTDTQYF. Here the CDR3 DNA reads TGTGCCACCAGCAAAGACCAACTAGCCACTGGCACAGATACGCAGTATTTT. The V call is TRBV15, the J call TRBJ2-3; TRBD2 might be the D (6 bases). CDR3 length equals 17 residues. The germline V gene encodes CDR1 LNHNV and CDR2 YYDKDF (reference sequence). V was shortened by 4 bases and J by 1 base, with 18 bases between the two germline ends.